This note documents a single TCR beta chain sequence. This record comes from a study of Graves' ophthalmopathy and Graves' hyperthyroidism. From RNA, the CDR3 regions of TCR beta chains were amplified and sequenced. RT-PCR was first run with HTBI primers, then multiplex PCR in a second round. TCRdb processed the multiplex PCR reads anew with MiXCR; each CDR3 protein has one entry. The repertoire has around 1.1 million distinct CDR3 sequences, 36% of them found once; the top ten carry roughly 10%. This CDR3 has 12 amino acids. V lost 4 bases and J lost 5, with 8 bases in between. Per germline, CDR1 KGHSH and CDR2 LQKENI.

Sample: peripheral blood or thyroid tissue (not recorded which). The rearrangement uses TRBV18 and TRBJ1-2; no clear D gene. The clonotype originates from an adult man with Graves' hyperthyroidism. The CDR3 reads CASSHSLYGYTF. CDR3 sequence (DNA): TGTGCCAGCTCACACAGCTTATATGGCTACACCTTC.